A selection of T cell receptor beta chains follows, all from one sample in a study of blood T cell repertoires in COVID-19. The protocol was immunoSEQ multiplex PCR, while the TCRdb copy is restricted to in-frame clones and leaves out a portion. Among approximately 130,000 clones, approximately 85% were seen once, and the ten largest hold over 10%. Sequencing was done on a sample of peripheral blood. The receptor source for this set is a human donor in a cohort sampled during active COVID-19. Each CDR3 is given with its conserved first and last residue. The order of the fields is J gene, D gene, CDR3 length, clone size, V gene, CDR3 DNA, CDR3 protein. The D gene is left open where the match is weak. Expanded clones are given a class, and other clones once, few, many or no size at all.

J: TRBJ1-5; D: .; length: 13; size: .; V: TRBV6-5; DNA: TGTGCCAGCAGCCCCCAAAGGGGTCAGCCCCAGCATTTT; CDR3: CASSPQRGQPQHF
J: TRBJ2-2; D: TRBD1; length: 16; size: .; V: TRBV23-1; DNA: TGCGCCAGCAGTCAAAAGGACAGGGTGTACACCGGGGAGCTGTTTTTT; CDR3: CASSQKDRVYTGELFF
J: TRBJ1-2; D: .; length: 13; size: .; V: TRBV25-1; DNA: TGTGCCAGCAGTGGAGCGGGGACTTATGGCTACACCTTC; CDR3: CASSGAGTYGYTF
J: TRBJ2-7; D: .; length: 14; size: .; V: TRBV3-1/TRBV3-2; DNA: TGTGCCAGCAGCCAACAAGTTGGGCCCTACGAGCAGTACTTC; CDR3: CASSQQVGPYEQYF
J: TRBJ1-5; D: TRBD1; length: 15; size: .; V: TRBV3-1/TRBV3-2; DNA: TGTGCCAGCAGCCAATCGGGACAGGGGAATCAGCCCCAGCATTTT; CDR3: CASSQSGQGNQPQHF
J: TRBJ2-5; D: .; length: 13; size: .; V: TRBV6-6; DNA: TGTGCCAGCAGTTACCCAGAAACAGAGACCCAGTACTTC; CDR3: CASSYPETETQYF
J: TRBJ2-4; D: TRBD2; length: 15; size: .; V: TRBV7-2; DNA: TGTGCCAGCAGCCCCGGGGGGGCAGGGCGGAACATTCAGTACTTC; CDR3: CASSPGGAGRNIQYF
J: TRBJ2-5; D: .; length: 11; size: .; V: TRBV27; DNA: TGTGCCAGCAGTTTGAGGGAGACCCAGTACTTC; CDR3: CASSLRETQYF
J: TRBJ2-4; D: TRBD1; length: 15; size: .; V: TRBV5-1; DNA: TGCGCCAGCAGCGCCGGGGGGACAGGGACTAACATTCAGTACTTC; CDR3: CASSAGGTGTNIQYF
J: TRBJ2-5; D: TRBD1; length: 15; size: .; V: TRBV5-1; DNA: TGCGCCAGCAGCTCAGAGGACAGGGGTTTTGGGACCCAGTACTTC; CDR3: CASSSEDRGFGTQYF
J: TRBJ1-4; D: TRBD1; length: 16; size: .; V: TRBV4-1; DNA: TGCGCCAGCAGCCGATCACCGGGACAGGGCTATGAAAAACTGTTTTTT; CDR3: CASSRSPGQGYEKLFF
J: TRBJ2-5; D: TRBD1; length: 16; size: .; V: TRBV7-9; DNA: TGTGCCAGCAGCCACGCCGACAGGGGGCTTATAGAGACCCAGTACTTC; CDR3: CASSHADRGLIETQYF
J: TRBJ2-1; D: TRBD1; length: 14; size: .; V: TRBV5-1; DNA: TGCGCCAGCAGCCCGGGACAGGAGTACAATGAGCAGTTCTTC; CDR3: CASSPGQEYNEQFF
J: TRBJ1-4; D: .; length: 15; size: .; V: TRBV4-1; DNA: TGCGCCAGCAGCCAAGAGTACAAGGGGAATGAAAAACTGTTTTTT; CDR3: CASSQEYKGNEKLFF
J: TRBJ2-2; D: TRBD1; length: 17; size: .; V: TRBV5-1; DNA: TGCGCCAGCAGCCCGGACAGGGGCTATTGGAACACCGGGGAGCTGTTTTTT; CDR3: CASSPDRGYWNTGELFF
J: TRBJ2-2; D: TRBD1; length: 15; size: .; V: TRBV10-1; DNA: TGCGCCACCCGACCAGGGGGTCCGAACACCGGGGAGCTGTTTTTT; CDR3: CATRPGGPNTGELFF
J: TRBJ1-6; D: TRBD1; length: 16; size: few; V: TRBV25-1; DNA: TGTGCCAGCAGTTTCTCCGGGACAGGACTAAATTCACCCCTCCACTTT; CDR3: CASSFSGTGLNSPLHF
J: TRBJ2-6; D: TRBD2; length: 17; size: .; V: TRBV25-1; DNA: TGTGCCAGCAGTACTAGCGGGGCGGGCTCTGGGGCCAACGTCCTGACTTTC; CDR3: CASSTSGAGSGANVLTF
J: TRBJ2-1; D: TRBD2; length: 15; size: .; V: TRBV11-3; DNA: TGTGCCAGCAGCTTAGCGGGGGGGCCTGGCAATGAGCAGTTCTTC; CDR3: CASSLAGGPGNEQFF
J: TRBJ1-2; D: .; length: 15; size: .; V: TRBV4-1; DNA: TGCGCCAGCAGCCAAGCCCCAATAGCCCACTATGGCTACACCTTC; CDR3: CASSQAPIAHYGYTF
J: TRBJ2-3; D: .; length: 14; size: .; V: TRBV11-2; DNA: TGTGCCAGCAGCTTAGGGACAAGACCCGATACGCAGTATTTT; CDR3: CASSLGTRPDTQYF
J: TRBJ1-4; D: .; length: 13; size: .; V: TRBV19; DNA: TGTGCCAGTAGTATAGATCCCGGTGAAAAACTGTTTTTT; CDR3: CASSIDPGEKLFF
J: TRBJ1-2; D: .; length: 14; size: .; V: TRBV28; DNA: TGTGCCAGCAGTCCTCATACCACTGACTATGGCTACACCTTC; CDR3: CASSPHTTDYGYTF
J: TRBJ2-7; D: TRBD2; length: 15; size: .; V: TRBV2; DNA: TGTGCCAGCAGTAAAGATGGGCGGGGGACCTACGAGCAGTACTTC; CDR3: CASSKDGRGTYEQYF
J: TRBJ1-1; D: TRBD1; length: 14; size: .; V: TRBV5-1; DNA: TGCGCCAGCAGCCCACGGACAGGGAACACTGAAGCTTTCTTT; CDR3: CASSPRTGNTEAFF
J: TRBJ2-3; D: TRBD2; length: 19; size: .; V: TRBV5-4; DNA: TGTGCCAGCAGCTTGGTGGTGGCTAGCGGGGATACTAGCACAGATACGCAGTATTTT; CDR3: CASSLVVASGDTSTDTQYF
J: TRBJ2-7; D: TRBD1; length: 16; size: .; V: TRBV5-6; DNA: TGTGCCAGCAGCTTGGATCCGGGACAGGGGGCTTACGAGCAGTACTTC; CDR3: CASSLDPGQGAYEQYF
J: TRBJ1-1; D: .; length: 13; size: .; V: TRBV6-5; DNA: TGTGCCAGCAGTCCGGGCCTGACAGTTAAAGCTTTCTTT; CDR3: CASSPGLTVKAFF
J: TRBJ2-7; D: TRBD2; length: 13; size: .; V: TRBV28; DNA: TGTGCCAGCAGTTCCCGGACTAGTTCCGAGCAGTACTTC; CDR3: CASSSRTSSEQYF
J: TRBJ2-1; D: TRBD2; length: 16; size: .; V: TRBV18; DNA: TGTGCCAGCTCACCAGGGACTAGCGGGGTAGGGAATGAGCAGTTCTTC; CDR3: CASSPGTSGVGNEQFF
J: TRBJ1-5; D: .; length: 14; size: .; V: TRBV10-3; DNA: TGTGCCATCAGTGAGGGGCAGAGCAATCAGCCCCAGCATTTT; CDR3: CAISEGQSNQPQHF
J: TRBJ1-4; D: .; length: 13; size: .; V: TRBV7-9; DNA: TGTGCCAGCAGCGCTCAGGAGGGGGAAAAACTGTTTTTT; CDR3: CASSAQEGEKLFF
J: TRBJ1-5; D: .; length: 13; size: few; V: TRBV24-1; DNA: TGTGCCACCAGTGACCATACTGATCAGCCCCAGCATTTT; CDR3: CATSDHTDQPQHF
J: TRBJ2-3; D: .; length: 16; size: .; V: TRBV3-1/TRBV3-2; DNA: TGTGCCAGCAGCCCCCAGCTGGGGGCCGGCACAGATACGCAGTATTTT; CDR3: CASSPQLGAGTDTQYF
J: TRBJ2-7; D: .; length: 12; size: .; V: TRBV5-1; DNA: TGCGCCAGCGCGGGTTCTGGGGACGAGCAGTACTTC; CDR3: CASAGSGDEQYF
J: TRBJ1-6; D: TRBD1; length: 15; size: .; V: TRBV28; DNA: TGTGCCACCCAACGTACGGACAGGGATAATTCACCCCTCCACTTT; CDR3: CATQRTDRDNSPLHF
J: TRBJ1-2; D: .; length: 13; size: .; V: TRBV19; DNA: TGTGCCAGTAGAGCCGACAGGTTCTATGGCTACACCTTC; CDR3: CASRADRFYGYTF
J: TRBJ1-4; D: .; length: 14; size: few; V: TRBV3-1/TRBV3-2; DNA: TGTGCCAGCAGCCATGGGCCAGGATCGGAAAAACTGTTTTTT; CDR3: CASSHGPGSEKLFF
J: TRBJ1-3; D: TRBD1; length: 16; size: .; V: TRBV2; DNA: TGTGCCAGCAGTGAGGTAACAGGGGTTCGAGGAAACACCATATATTTT; CDR3: CASSEVTGVRGNTIYF
J: TRBJ2-1; D: TRBD2; length: 16; size: .; V: TRBV4-1; DNA: TGCGCCAGCAGCCAAGTAGTAACTAGCGGGGGGGCTATGCAGTTCTTC; CDR3: CASSQVVTSGGAMQFF
J: TRBJ1-2; D: .; length: 13; size: few; V: TRBV7-9; DNA: TGTGCCAGCACCATCCCTGGGAGCTATGGCTACACCTTC; CDR3: CASTIPGSYGYTF
J: TRBJ2-7; D: TRBD2; length: 15; size: .; V: TRBV10-3; DNA: TGTGCCATCAGTGACCCGACTAGCGCCGGGGCCGAGCAGTACTTC; CDR3: CAISDPTSAGAEQYF
J: TRBJ1-6; D: TRBD1; length: 14; size: .; V: TRBV18; DNA: TGTGCCAGCTCACCGGGGACAGCCAATTCACCCCTCCACTTT; CDR3: CASSPGTANSPLHF
J: TRBJ1-1; D: TRBD1; length: 14; size: .; V: TRBV3-1/TRBV3-2; DNA: TGTGCCAGCAGCGCGTGGGACAGGGGCTCTGAAGCTTTCTTT; CDR3: CASSAWDRGSEAFF
J: TRBJ2-3; D: .; length: 17; size: .; V: TRBV5-6; DNA: TGTGCCAGCAGCTTGTCATACGGGACTGCTAGCACAGATACGCAGTATTTT; CDR3: CASSLSYGTASTDTQYF
J: TRBJ2-3; D: .; length: 14; size: .; V: TRBV7-9; DNA: TGTGCCAGCAGCTTTTGGGCCGAAACAGATACGCAGTATTTT; CDR3: CASSFWAETDTQYF
J: TRBJ1-1; D: TRBD1; length: 14; size: .; V: TRBV6-7; DNA: TGTGCCAGCAGGCCCGACAGGGTTGACACTGAAGCTTTCTTT; CDR3: CASRPDRVDTEAFF
J: TRBJ1-1; D: .; length: 15; size: .; V: TRBV6-2/TRBV6-3; DNA: TGTGCCAGCAGCCCCCTACAGGGTATATCCACTGAAGCTTTCTTT; CDR3: CASSPLQGISTEAFF
J: TRBJ2-1; D: .; length: 16; size: .; V: TRBV7-9; DNA: TGTGCCAGCAGCTTAGCTCCGGTATTAAAGTACAATGAGCAGTTCTTC; CDR3: CASSLAPVLKYNEQFF
J: TRBJ1-1; D: .; length: 16; size: .; V: TRBV27; DNA: TGTGCCAGCAGAACAGTCCCCCTGGGCACGAACACTGAAGCTTTCTTT; CDR3: CASRTVPLGTNTEAFF
J: TRBJ2-7; D: TRBD2; length: 12; size: .; V: TRBV6-5; DNA: TGTGCCAGCCCTGCGGGGGTTGGCGAGCAGTACTTC; CDR3: CASPAGVGEQYF
J: TRBJ2-5; D: TRBD2; length: 14; size: .; V: TRBV7-9; DNA: TGTGCCAGCACAGCGGGGGGGCATTCGGAGACCCAGTACTTC; CDR3: CASTAGGHSETQYF
J: TRBJ1-1; D: .; length: 13; size: .; V: TRBV18; DNA: TGTGCCAGCTCACCCATGACAGCCACTGAAGCTTTCTTT; CDR3: CASSPMTATEAFF
J: TRBJ2-3; D: .; length: 14; size: .; V: TRBV7-2; DNA: TGTGCCAGCAGCTTACTTAAAAGCACAGATACGCAGTATTTT; CDR3: CASSLLKSTDTQYF